Following are 18 T cell receptor beta chains from one sample sequenced in a study of blood T cell repertoires in COVID-19. Using immunoSEQ multiplex PCR, the repertoire was profiled, and TCRdb retains in-frame clones only, with some absent. This sample has just over 300,000 clones; about 85% occur once, and the top ten carry about 2.3%. The sequenced sample consisted of peripheral blood. These receptors were collected from a man younger than 30 with active or convalescent COVID-19.

The chain recombines TRBV19 with TRBJ2-2, with TRBD2 matching 7 bases. Looked up from germline, CDR1 is LNHDA and CDR2 is SQIVND (reference sequence). The CDR3 is 14 residues long. Trimming at V came to 7 bases and at J to 6 bases, leaving 8 bases not matched to a gene. In DNA, the CDR3 is TGTGCCAGTACCTCGGGACTACGTGCCGGGGAGCTGTTTTTT. This codes for CASTSGLRAGELFF.

The gene calls are TRBV3-1 (or the pseudogene TRBV3-2) and TRBJ1-2; 8 nucleotides line up with TRBD1. The CDR3 is 15 residues long. Germline loops: CDR1 LGHDT, CDR2 YNNKEL (reference sequence). V shed 0 bases and J 5 bases; nucleotides not matched to a gene: 5. The CDR3 here is CASSQERTGLYGYTF. For the CDR3, the DNA is TGTGCCAGCAGCCAAGAAAGGACAGGGCTGTATGGCTACACCTTC.

The chain uses TRBV7-2 and TRBJ1-5; TRBD1 agrees at 7 bases. The CDR3 sequence is 18 residues long. V trimming: 5 bases; J trimming: 3 bases; junction bases outside the gene matches: 16. The germline CDR1 and CDR2 sequences are SGHTA and FQGNSA. The CDR3: CASSPGTVTFGDNQPQHF. In nucleotides, the CDR3 is TGTGCCAGCAGCCCAGGGACAGTAACCTTTGGGGACAATCAGCCCCAGCATTTT.

V is TRBV10-3 and J is TRBJ1-2; 7 bases fit TRBD1. Per the germline V gene, CDR1 is ENHRY and CDR2 is SYGVKD. The length of the CDR3 is 16 residues. V shed 4 bases, J shed 2 bases, and the junction held 10 bases outside the gene matches. The CDR3 nucleotides read TGTGCCATCAGTGGTAAGGGGGGACAGCTAAACTATGGCTACACCTTC. Translating gives CAISGKGGQLNYGYTF.

CDR3 loop: CASSRRAGYEQYF. DNA of the CDR3: TGTGCCAGCAGCCGGAGGGCAGGCTACGAGCAGTACTTC. V and J are TRBV5-8 and TRBJ2-7, with D tentatively TRBD2 (6 bases). The length of the CDR3 is 13 residues. Germline V lookup: CDR1 SGHTS, CDR2 YDEGEE. V lost 4 bases, J lost 3 bases, and 11 bases lay in between.

The chain has TRBV4-1 and TRBJ1-2, with 7 positions matching TRBD1. CDR3 length: 16 amino acids. The germline V gene has CDR1 MGHRA and CDR2 YSYEKL. The J segment lost 7 bases and the V segment lost 4 bases, leaving 15 bases of the junction unmatched. The CDR3 bases are TGCGCCAGCAGCCGCCCACCGGGACAGCTTGGGAGTGGCTACACCTTC. Protein: CASSRPPGQLGSGYTF.

The J gene is TRBJ1-6, the V gene TRBV28; 9 nucleotides align to TRBD1. With V trimmed by 8 bases and J by 8 bases, 10 bases remained unmatched. This CDR3 is 15 amino acids long. The germline V gene has CDR1 MDHEN and CDR2 SYDVKM. CDR3 sequence reads: CASQTGGLMDSPLHF. The CDR3, as DNA: TGTGCCAGCCAGACAGGGGGGCTTATGGATTCACCCCTCCACTTT.

There are a few counts of this clone. V and J are TRBV28 and TRBJ1-2; D remains ambiguous. There are 15 residues in the CDR3. The V end lost 3 bases, the J end lost 3 bases, and 14 bases lay between the germline ends. Germline assignment: CDR1 MDHEN and CDR2 SYDVKM. The DNA of the CDR3 is TGTGCCAGCAGTTTGACGAGGGAATGGGACTATGGCTACACCTTC. Encoded protein: CASSLTREWDYGYTF.

The gene calls are TRBV5-1 and TRBJ1-3, with 10 nucleotides matching TRBD1. The CDR3 consists of 19 residues. The germline V gene has CDR1 SGHRS and CDR2 YFSETQ. Germline trimming cut 1 base from V and 0 bases from J; bases unmatched to any gene: 10. The chain's CDR3 is CASSLTGTGARRSGNTIYF. In DNA form, the CDR3 reads TGCGCCAGCAGCTTGACCGGGACAGGGGCCAGACGCTCTGGAAACACCATATATTTT.

The chain links TRBV6-2 or TRBV6-3 to TRBJ2-7; TRBD2 aligns across 8 bases. CDR1 is MNHEY, CDR2 SVGEGT, per germline. V shed 5 bases, J shed 3 bases, and the junction held 12 bases outside the gene matches. This CDR3 comprises 16 residues. The CDR3 sequence: CASSISGSGNGYEQYF. In nucleotides, the CDR3 is TGTGCCAGCAGTATCAGCGGGAGTGGTAACGGCTACGAGCAGTACTTC.

CDR3 sequence reads: CASSLRTGTSTDTQYF. CDR3 DNA: TGCGCCAGCAGCCTTCGGACAGGGACCTCCACAGATACGCAGTATTTT. The chain joins TRBV5-1 to TRBJ2-3; 8 nucleotides match TRBD1. The germline CDR1 and CDR2 sequences are SGHRS and YFSETQ. V dropped 4 bases and J dropped 2; count of bases not matched to a gene: 9. The CDR3 runs 16 residues.

V and J are TRBV7-9 and TRBJ1-4; D is perhaps TRBD1 (6 bases). There are 15 residues in the CDR3. The V end was cut by 5 bases, the J end by 3 bases, with 13 bases between. The V gene's germline CDR1 is SEHNR and CDR2 FQNEAQ (reference sequence). As DNA, the CDR3 is TGTGCCAGCAGCCACCCGGACAGAGCTAATGAAAAACTGTTTTTT. Protein product: CASSHPDRANEKLFF.

This sequence joins TRBV5-5 and TRBJ1-5; tentatively, D is TRBD1 (6 bases). CDR1 SGHKS and CDR2 YYEKEE come from the germline V gene (reference sequence). V lost 4 bases to trimming and J lost 0 bases, with 20 bases between them. CDR3 length equals 18 residues. The CDR3 nucleotides are TGTGCCAGCAGCGGGGGGGCTCCCAGACGGTATAGCAATCAGCCCCAGCATTTT. Its protein product is CASSGGAPRRYSNQPQHF.

The chain joins TRBV28 to TRBJ1-2; weak D call: TRBD1 (6 bases). Per the germline V gene, CDR1 is MDHEN and CDR2 is SYDVKM. The CDR3 has 14 amino acids. The V gene lost 4 bases and the J gene lost 8 bases, with 17 bases spanning the gap. Here the CDR3 DNA reads TGTGCCAGCAGTTCTACCGGGACACTACTCGGCTACACCTTC. Its protein is CASSSTGTLLGYTF.

The J gene is TRBJ1-4, the V gene TRBV28; tentatively, D is TRBD1 (6 bases). The CDR3 sequence is 14 residues long. Deletions cut 10 bases from V and 8 bases from J, with 20 bases between. Germline assignment: CDR1 MDHEN and CDR2 SYDVKM. The DNA for the CDR3 is TGTGCCACCACCTTGGCAGGGGCGCAGGAAAAACTGTTTTTT. This translates into CATTLAGAQEKLFF.

V usage is TRBV6-2 or TRBV6-3 and J usage is TRBJ2-3; 7 bases are a match to TRBD2. Germline CDR1 reads MNHEY; CDR2 reads SVGEGT. V gave up 2 bases and J gave up 4 bases; unmatched junction bases: 3. The CDR3 is made up of 14 amino acids. CDR3 amino acids: CASSYGSGADTQYF. The CDR3 DNA follows: TGTGCCAGCAGTTACGGCAGCGGGGCAGATACGCAGTATTTT.

The chain recombines TRBV27 with TRBJ2-1; 8 positions agree with TRBD1. The germline CDR1 and CDR2 sequences are MNHEY and SMNVEV (reference sequence). This CDR3 has 15 residues. The junction had 5 bases not matched to a gene; V was cut back by 6 bases and J by 1 base. CDR3 bases: TGTGCCAGCAGAACACAGGGGGTTTCCTACAATGAGCAGTTCTTC. Translating gives CASRTQGVSYNEQFF.

The V gene is TRBV6-5, the J gene TRBJ2-2; D gene uncertain. CDR3 length equals 15 residues. Germline loops: CDR1 MNHEY, CDR2 SVGAGI. V lost 0 bases and J lost 5, with 10 bases in between. CDR3 sequence: CASSYSGERTGELFF. CDR3 nucleotides: TGTGCCAGCAGTTACTCGGGCGAAAGAACCGGGGAGCTGTTTTTT.